The clone carrying this TCR beta chain was counted only a few times. Antigen: not known. The entry originates in a study of vaccination and CD4 T cells after COVID-19. Per germline, CDR1 DFQATT and CDR2 SNEGSKA (reference sequence). Trimming cost V 6 bases and J 0 bases, with 26 bases left between them. The CDR3 runs to 18 residues. Sequencing of DNA taken from cultured CD4+ T cells relied on the Oncomine TCR Beta short-read assay. TCRdb reprocessed the PCR reads with MiXCR, giving one entry per CDR3 protein. The sample contains some 19,000 distinct CDR3 sequences, 38% of which appear only once. This sample's treatment: approximately nine-day PBMC culture with coronavirus spike peptide pools or control peptides (ViraFEST assay). ViraFEST relied on peptide pools to expand antigen-specific T cells; the TCRs were sequenced afterward.

The sequencing input was cultured CD4+ T cells from blood. The sequence was collected from a human donor with COVID-19. The V gene is TRBV20-1, the J gene TRBJ1-1, with D maybe TRBD1 (5 bases). The CDR3 loop is CSADSITGRINMNTEAFF. The CDR3 DNA reads TGCAGTGCCGACAGTATTACGGGCCGCATCAATATGAACACTGAAGCTTTCTTT.